The next 16 T cell receptor beta chains were all read from a single sample in a study of regulatory and conventional T cells in RAG deficiency. Sequenced by immunoSEQ multiplex PCR; TCRdb stores in-frame clones only, minus some. The sample shows 32,000 or so clones, 70% to 90% of them seen only once. These sequences were also reported in another study, on regulatory T cells. That investigation notes: Amplification used 52 TRBV primers and 13 TRBJ primers.

The source material was CD8+ T cells sorted from blood. Every receptor here comes from a human donor in good health.

This clone has a single count. The V and J genes are TRBV27 and TRBJ1-6; a weak D match, TRBD1 (5 bases). CDR3 size: 15 residues. CDR1 is MNHEY, CDR2 SMNVEV, per germline (reference sequence). V dropped 3 bases and J dropped 6 bases, with 12 bases sitting between them. The DNA of the CDR3 is TGTGCCAGCAGTTTCCAGGGTATGGGTAATTCACCCCTCCACTTT. Amino acid sequence: CASSFQGMGNSPLHF.

J is TRBJ1-1 and V is TRBV2; 7 bases agree with TRBD1. CDR1 and CDR2 (germline): SNHLY, FYNNEI. The CDR3 covers 17 residues. Losses at the gene ends were 4 bases for V and 0 bases for J; bases not matched to a gene: 11. CDR3 residues: CASSGDSRTYMNTEAFF. CDR3 coding DNA: TGTGCCAGCAGTGGGGACAGTAGGACTTACATGAACACTGAAGCTTTCTTT.

The V and J genes are TRBV9 and TRBJ2-7; D perhaps matches TRBD1 (6 bases). The CDR3 totals 13 residues. The V gene lost 4 bases and the J gene lost 4 bases, with 12 bases spanning the gap. Germline-derived CDR1 and CDR2 are SGDLS and YYNGEE. The CDR3 loop is CASSLGGVYEQYF. In nucleotides, the CDR3 is TGTGCCAGCAGCCTAGGGGGAGTATACGAGCAGTACTTC.

The rearrangement joins TRBV29-1 to TRBJ1-1; D uncertain. The V gene lost 1 base and the J gene lost 0 bases, with 9 bases spanning the gap. Germline assignment: CDR1 SQVTM and CDR2 ANQGSEA. There are 14 residues in the CDR3. As DNA, the CDR3 is TGCAGCGTTGAAGGGGGAGACCTGAACACTGAAGCTTTCTTT. It encodes CSVEGGDLNTEAFF.

On this clone: This CDR3 is also generated by other DNA sequences in the sample. The CDR3 DNA is TGTGCCAGTAGGCACCCAAACACTGAAGCTTTCTTT. Amino acid sequence: CASRHPNTEAFF. V is TRBV19 and J is TRBJ1-1; D ambiguous. The CDR3 length is 12 residues. Looked up from germline, CDR1 is LNHDA and CDR2 is SQIVND (reference sequence). Trimming pared 6 bases from V and 2 bases from J, leaving 7 bases between.

The rearrangement links TRBV27 to TRBJ2-7; D could derive from TRBD1 or TRBD2 (5 bases each). The germline V gene encodes CDR1 MNHEY and CDR2 SMNVEV (reference sequence). The CDR3 totals 14 residues. Deletions cut 2 bases from V and 0 bases from J, with 8 bases between. CDR3: CASSLGTDSYEQYF. In DNA form, the CDR3 reads TGTGCCAGCAGTTTAGGGACGGACTCCTACGAGCAGTACTTC.

This chain uses TRBV30 with TRBJ1-2; D gene uncertain. Trimming left V 4 bases short and J 6 bases short, with 18 bases between. Germline V gives CDR1 GTSNPN, CDR2 SVGIG (reference sequence). The CDR3 extends over 14 amino acids. The CDR3 sequence is CAWKRAVQPHGYTF. As DNA, the CDR3 is TGTGCCTGGAAGCGGGCCGTCCAGCCGCATGGCTACACCTTC.

V usage is TRBV28 and J usage is TRBJ2-1; D could derive from TRBD1 or TRBD2 (5 bases each). Trimming took off 6 bases at V and 0 bases at J, with 15 bases between the two ends. Germline V gives CDR1 MDHEN, CDR2 SYDVKM. The CDR3 has 16 residues. The CDR3 region is CASRLRDGPSYNEQFF. The CDR3 nucleotides read TGTGCCAGCAGACTCCGGGACGGACCCTCCTACAATGAGCAGTTCTTC.

V and J are TRBV9 and TRBJ2-3, with 8 bases matching TRBD2. Trimming cost V 0 bases and J 10 bases; bases outside gene matches: 4. CDR3 length equals 13 residues. Germline V gives CDR1 SGDLS, CDR2 YYNGEE. The CDR3 spells CASSVDGTRAQYF. In DNA form, the CDR3 reads TGTGCCAGCAGCGTAGATGGGACTAGAGCGCAGTATTTT.

V is TRBV28 and J is TRBJ2-7, with D possibly TRBD1 on 7 matching bases. The CDR3 contains 15 residues. Trimming took 8 bases from V and 7 from J, leaving 24 bases between them. Germline-derived CDR1 and CDR2 are MDHEN and SYDVKM. This CDR3 is CASSPRRGTVGEQYF. The CDR3 coding sequence is TGTGCCAGCTCCCCCCGGCGCGGGACAGTGGGTGAGCAGTACTTC.

The chain links TRBV4-2 to TRBJ1-3, with 8 bases lining up with TRBD1. This CDR3 has 15 residues. Losses at the gene ends were 0 bases for V and 9 bases for J; bases not matched to a gene: 7. The germline gives CDR1 LGHNA, CDR2 YNFKEQ. The CDR3 protein is CASSQEGTGLSTIYF. As DNA, the CDR3 is TGTGCCAGCAGCCAAGAAGGGACAGGCCTCAGCACCATATATTTT.

This clone was seen only once. This chain joins TRBV5-1 and TRBJ1-6; a weak D match, TRBD1 (5 bases). Germline V lookup: CDR1 SGHRS, CDR2 YFSETQ. The CDR3 has 16 residues. The ends were cut back, 4 bases at V and 6 bases at J, with 17 bases in the middle. The CDR3 loop reads CASSTTPRQSNSPLHF. In DNA, the CDR3 is TGCGCCAGCAGCACTACCCCTAGACAGTCTAATTCACCCCTCCACTTT.

Only one count was recorded for this clone. The genes are TRBV27 and TRBJ2-7; the D gene is possibly TRBD1 (7 bases). Trimming pared 6 bases from V and 4 bases from J, leaving 22 bases between. Germline V gene sequence: CDR1 MNHEY, CDR2 SMNVEV (reference sequence). The CDR3 runs to 16 residues. CDR3 sequence reads: CASRPGGRTNRYEQYF. The CDR3 nucleotides read TGTGCCAGCAGGCCAGGGGGGAGGACCAACCGGTACGAGCAGTACTTC.

J is TRBJ2-3 and V is TRBV7-9, with no clear D. CDR1 and CDR2 (germline): SEHNR, FQNEAQ (reference sequence). V lost 5 bases and J 10 bases, leaving 10 bases between the germline ends. CDR3 length equals 11 residues. The CDR3 protein is CASSPQSAQYF. As DNA, the CDR3 is TGTGCCAGCAGCCCCCAAAGTGCGCAGTATTTT.

As concerns this clone: At one of its ends the junction is not consistent with the germline gene, which may arise from a read error. The chain links TRBV7-2 to TRBJ2-1; TRBD2 agrees at 8 bases. Germline V gene sequence: CDR1 SGHTA, CDR2 FQGNSA. The CDR3 loop spans 14 amino acids. The CDR3: CASSLAGTRNGQFF. The CDR3 nucleotides read TGTGCCAGCAGCTTGGCGGGGACTAGAAATGGGCAGTTCTTC.

In its sample, this clone was seen a few times. The rearrangement uses TRBV6-4 and TRBJ2-3; TRBD2 agrees at 8 bases. The CDR3 length is 14 residues. Germline V gene lookup returns CDR1 MRHNA and CDR2 SNTAGT. V trimming: 4 bases; J trimming: 4 bases; junction bases outside the gene matches: 4. CDR3 in amino acids: CASSVREASDTQYF. The CDR3 DNA reads as TGTGCCAGCAGTGTGCGGGAGGCATCAGATACGCAGTATTTT.